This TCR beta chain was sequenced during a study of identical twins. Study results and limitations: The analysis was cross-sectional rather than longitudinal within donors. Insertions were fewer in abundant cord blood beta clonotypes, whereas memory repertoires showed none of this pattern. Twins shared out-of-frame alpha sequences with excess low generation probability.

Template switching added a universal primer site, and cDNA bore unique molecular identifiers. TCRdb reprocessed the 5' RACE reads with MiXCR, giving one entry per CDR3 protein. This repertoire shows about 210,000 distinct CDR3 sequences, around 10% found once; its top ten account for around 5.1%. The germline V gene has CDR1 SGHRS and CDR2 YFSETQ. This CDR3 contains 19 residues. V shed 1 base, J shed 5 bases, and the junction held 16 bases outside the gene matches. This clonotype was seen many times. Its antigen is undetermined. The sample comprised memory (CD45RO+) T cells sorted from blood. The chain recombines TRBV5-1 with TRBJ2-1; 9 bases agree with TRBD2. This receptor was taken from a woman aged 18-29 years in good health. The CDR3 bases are TGCGCCAGCAGCTTGTTGCTAGCGGGGTCGACCCGAAGGGACAATGAGCAGTTCTTC. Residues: CASSLLLAGSTRRDNEQFF. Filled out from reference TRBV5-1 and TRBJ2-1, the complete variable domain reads KAGVTQTPRYLIKTRGQQVTLSCSPISGHRSVSWYQQTPGQGLQFLFEYFSETQRNKGNFPGRFSGRQFSNSRSEMNVSTLELGDSALYLCASSLLLAGSTRRDNEQFFGPGTRLTVL.